The clone carrying this T cell receptor (beta chain) showed up just once. As yet, its antigen is unknown. The CDR3 extends over 17 amino acids. V was pared by 7 bases and J by 2 bases, with 12 bases of the junction left unmatched. The V gene's germline CDR1 is SNHLY and CDR2 FYNNEI. The data originate from a study of OX40 agonist ivuxolimab in advanced cancers. For the study at large: Intravenous ivuxolimab at 0.01 to 10 mg/kg was given to patients every 2 weeks.

Points from the study as a whole: CD4+ and CD8+ T cells in blood underwent clonal expansion by week 6 at 0.1 to 3.0 mg/kg. The study found that CD8+ T cells averaged more expanded clones than CD4+.

Only in-frame clones appear in the TCRdb table, and some are missing; sequencing was by immunoSEQ multiplex PCR. In the table there are about 64,000 clones, roughly nine tenths of which are singletons. Autoimmune disease history or systemic immunosuppression was exclusionary. The specimen was CD4+ or CD8+ T cells sorted from blood, collected in a trial of the OX40 agonist ivuxolimab. The gene calls are TRBV2 and TRBJ1-5; 9 nucleotides match TRBD1. The receptor comes from an adult with an advanced solid tumor such as melanoma, head and neck, liver or kidney cancer. CDR3 in amino acids: CASTRTTGGIGNQPQHF. CDR3 bases: TGTGCCAGCACACGGACGACAGGGGGGATAGGCAATCAGCCCCAGCATTTT. Variable domain in full (rest from reference TRBV2 and TRBJ1-5): EPEVTQTPSHQVTQMGQEVILRCVPISNHLYFYWYRQILGQKVEFLVSFYNNEISEKSEIFDDQFSVERPDGSNFTLKIRSTKLEDSAMYFCASTRTTGGIGNQPQHFGDGTRLSIL.